The 17 T cell receptor beta chains in this list originate from one sample, sequenced in a study of Ad26.COV2.S vaccination and SARS-CoV-2 variants. This sample's treatment: about 20 received Ad26.COV2.S at low or high dose, single or two shots; roughly five received placebo; per-sample allocation not given. After the first vaccine or placebo injection, samples were drawn on day 63. Only in-frame clones appear in the TCRdb table, and some are missing; sequencing was by immunoSEQ multiplex PCR. The profile covers about 480,000 clones, with 87% appearing a single time and over 10% taken by the ten largest. This material consisted of peripheral blood, taken in a trial of Ad26.COV2.S vaccine versus placebo. Receptor source: a person aged 18-65 years who received the Ad26.COV2.S COVID-19 vaccine or a placebo.

The chain carries TRBV15 and TRBJ2-1; D ambiguous. The V end lost 8 bases, the J end lost 2 bases, and 10 bases lay between the germline ends. The CDR3 runs to 13 residues. Germline CDR1 reads LNHNV; CDR2 reads YYDKDF (reference sequence). The CDR3 loop reads CATGHIAYNEQFF. The DNA of the CDR3 is TGTGCCACCGGGCACATTGCCTACAATGAGCAGTTCTTC.

V is TRBV29-1 and J is TRBJ2-1; 7 bases map to TRBD1. CDR3 length: 14 amino acids. The germline V gene has CDR1 SQVTM and CDR2 ANQGSEA. J gave up 4 bases and V 6 bases, and 9 bases lay outside the gene matches. CDR3 sequence: CSVETRGWYNEQFF. In DNA form, the CDR3 reads TGCAGCGTCGAGACCAGGGGGTGGTACAATGAGCAGTTCTTC.

The chain couples TRBV4-3 to TRBJ2-1; 11 bases line up with TRBD2. The V gene end was trimmed by 0 bases and the J gene end by 5 bases; junction bases not matched to a gene: 6. This CDR3 is built from 17 residues. Looked up from germline, CDR1 is LGHNA and CDR2 is YSLEER. Here the CDR3 DNA reads TGCGCCAGCAGCCAAGACCCCCTAGCGGGAGGTAACAATGAGCAGTTCTTC. Its translation: CASSQDPLAGGNNEQFF.

This clone showed up just a few times. The V gene is TRBV27, the J gene TRBJ1-5; tentative D call: TRBD1 (6 bases). This CDR3 is 15 amino acids long. Looked up from germline, CDR1 is MNHEY and CDR2 is SMNVEV (reference sequence). Trimming left V 6 bases short and J 3 bases short, with 15 bases between. The DNA of the CDR3 is TGTGCCAGCAGATTGGGGGGGGCTTCCAATCAGCCCCAGCATTTT. Translating gives CASRLGGASNQPQHF.

This sequence joins TRBV5-6 and TRBJ2-7; the match to TRBD2 covers 7 bases. J lost 9 bases, V lost 0 bases, and 12 bases had no gene match. Per the germline V gene, CDR1 is SGHDT and CDR2 is YYEEEE. This CDR3 is 15 amino acids long. CDR3: CASSLERDRGSGQYF. DNA for the CDR3: TGTGCCAGCAGCTTGGAGCGGGATCGGGGATCGGGGCAGTACTTC. Looking up the rest from reference TRBV5-6 and TRBJ2-7 gives the full variable domain: DAGVTQSPTHLIKTRGQQVTLRCSPKSGHDTVSWYQQALGQGPQFIFQYYEEEERQRGNFPDRFSGHQFPNYSSELNVNALLLGDSALYLCASSLERDRGSGQYFGPGTRLTVT.

This clone turned up a few times. The CDR3 loop reads CASSIVGFEQPQHF. In nucleotides, the CDR3 is TGTGCCAGTAGTATTGTTGGGTTCGAACAGCCCCAGCATTTT. The rearrangement uses TRBV19 and TRBJ1-5, with unresolved D. This CDR3 has 14 residues. The germline V and J ends were trimmed by 3 bases and 7 bases, with 13 bases remaining between them. CDR1 and CDR2 from the germline V gene are LNHDA and SQIVND (reference sequence). The full variable domain, its missing parts supplied by reference TRBV19 and TRBJ1-5, is DGGITQSPKYLFRKEGQNVTLSCEQNLNHDAMYWYRQDPGQGLRLIYYSQIVNDFQKGDIAEGYSVSREKKESFPLTVTSAQKNPTAFYLCASSIVGFEQPQHFGDGTRLSIL.

This clone was found a few times. The chain recombines TRBV7-8 with TRBJ2-1; 14 nucleotides match TRBD2. CDR1 is SGHVS, CDR2 FQNEAQ, per germline. Trimming cost V 1 base and J 9 bases; bases outside gene matches: 14. The CDR3 runs to 19 residues. CDR3 nucleotide sequence: TGTGCCAGCAGCTTAGGACGGACTAGCGGGAGGCCCGCCGGTGCTGAGCAGTTCTTC. It encodes CASSLGRTSGRPAGAEQFF. Variable domain in full (rest from reference TRBV7-8 and TRBJ2-1): GAGVSQSPRYKVAKRGQDVALRCDPISGHVSLFWYQQALGQGPEFLTYFQNEAQLDKSGLPSDRFFAERPEGSVSTLKIQRTQQEDSAVYLCASSLGRTSGRPAGAEQFFGPGTRLTVL.

V and J are TRBV5-1 and TRBJ2-1; a possible D gene is TRBD2 (6 bases). With 0 bases removed from V and 1 base from J, the gap between germline ends came to 8 bases. Germline CDR1 is SGHRS and CDR2 is YFSETQ. The CDR3 loop spans 15 amino acids. The CDR3 protein is CASSLDLASYNEQFF. The CDR3 DNA follows: TGCGCCAGCAGCTTGGACCTAGCGTCCTACAATGAGCAGTTCTTC.

The V gene is TRBV7-9, the J gene TRBJ1-6; no definite D call. CDR3 size: 15 residues. Germline CDR1 reads SEHNR; CDR2 reads FQNEAQ (reference sequence). With 4 bases removed from V and 7 bases from J, the gap between germline ends came to 14 bases. The CDR3 protein is CASSSRPASNSPLHF. The CDR3 DNA is TGTGCCAGCAGCTCCCGTCCTGCCTCAAATTCACCCCTCCACTTT.

The genes are TRBV24-1 and TRBJ2-2; 11 bases line up with TRBD2. Germline loops: CDR1 KGHDR, CDR2 SFDVKD. This CDR3 has 17 residues. With V trimmed by 5 bases and J by 2 bases, 6 bases remained unmatched. CDR3 DNA sequence: TGTGCCACCAGTGGGCTAGCGGGAGGAGTTAACACCGGGGAGCTGTTTTTT. Protein sequence: CATSGLAGGVNTGELFF.

A note on this clone: The same CDR3 also results from other DNA sequences found in this sample. The CDR3 sequence is CASRGAPGGGDNQPQHF. The CDR3 nucleotides read TGTGCCAGTCGGGGGGCGCCGGGAGGGGGTGACAATCAGCCCCAGCATTTT. This rearrangement joins TRBV19 to TRBJ1-5, with a weak D call TRBD1 (6 bases). CDR3 length equals 17 residues. Germline V gives CDR1 LNHDA, CDR2 SQIVND (reference sequence). Trimming removed 8 bases at V and 3 bases at J, with 23 bases between.

The chain joins TRBV6-5 to TRBJ1-3; D call uncertain. The V gene lost 7 bases and the J gene lost 7 bases, with 8 bases spanning the gap. The CDR3 covers 11 residues. Germline lookup yields CDR1 MNHEY and CDR2 SVGAGI. The CDR3 DNA sequence: TGTGCCAGCAAGATCGGGAACACCATATATTTT. It specifies CASKIGNTIYF.

This rearrangement joins TRBV27 to TRBJ1-2; D may be TRBD1 (5 bases). V dropped 2 bases and J dropped 4 bases, with 17 bases sitting between them. CDR1 is MNHEY, CDR2 SMNVEV, per germline (reference sequence). This CDR3 has 16 residues. This chain's CDR3 is CASSLQGGASFYGYTF. DNA of the CDR3: TGTGCCAGCAGTTTACAGGGAGGGGCATCTTTCTATGGCTACACCTTC.

The genes are TRBV21-1 and TRBJ1-2; TRBD1, the D gene given by the table, was not confirmed from the DNA. TRBV21-1 is a pseudogene segment. The CDR3 sequence is 14 residues long. DNA for the CDR3: TGTGCCAGCAGCAAAGCGCAGGGGGCGTTAGGCTACACCTTC. Translating it yields CASSKAQGALGYTF.

This chain links TRBV7-8 with TRBJ1-1, with D perhaps matching TRBD1 (6 bases). The CDR3 length is 15 residues. Trimming took 3 bases from V and 1 from J, leaving 12 bases between them. CDR1 and CDR2 (germline): SGHVS, FQNEAQ. DNA for the CDR3: TGTGCCAGCAGCTTTGGGGGCCTGCGGAACACTGAAGCTTTCTTT. Protein sequence: CASSFGGLRNTEAFF.

This chain links TRBV24-1 with TRBJ2-1; the match to TRBD1 covers 8 bases. Germline assignment: CDR1 KGHDR and CDR2 SFDVKD. The ends lost 7 bases at V and 6 bases at J; junction bases unmatched: 7. There are 14 residues in the CDR3. CDR3 amino acids: CATSGTGFANEQFF. CDR3 bases: TGTGCCACCAGCGGGACAGGTTTTGCCAATGAGCAGTTCTTC.

The rearrangement uses TRBV30 and TRBJ1-5, with unresolved D. V lost 2 bases, J lost 4 bases, and 12 bases lay in between. This CDR3 has 14 residues. CDR1 GTSNPN and CDR2 SVGIG come from the germline V gene (reference sequence). The CDR3 DNA follows: TGTGCCTGGAGTCCCGGTGGATTTAATCAGCCCCAGCATTTT. It yields the protein CAWSPGGFNQPQHF.